The 5 T cell receptor beta chains presented below share a single source sample, sequenced in a study of T cells expressing NK-cell markers. TCRdb reworked the 5' RACE reads into one entry per CDR3 protein, no DNA. Its clone listing holds a few hundred thousand distinct CDR3 sequences. What was sequenced was blood T cells: a sorted CD56 or NKG2C T cell subset, CD4+ or CD8+ T cells, or bulk PBMC T cells (not recorded which). The receptors here all came from a man in his late teens or twenties in good health.

V gene TRBV29-1 combines with J gene TRBJ2-7; the TCRdb D gene call, TRBD1, has no DNA to confirm it. Germline lookup yields CDR1 SQVTM and CDR2 ANQGSEA. This CDR3 is 12 amino acids long. CDR3 in amino acids: CSVAGAGYEQYF.

The chain employs TRBV21-1 and TRBJ1-1. TRBV21-1 is classified as a pseudogene. The CDR3 has 16 amino acids. This chain's CDR3 is CASSKVSETKNTEAFF.

The chain has TRBV27 and TRBJ2-1; TCRdb lists TRBD2, though no DNA is available to test this call. CDR3 size: 15 residues. Looked up from germline, CDR1 is MNHEY and CDR2 is SMNVEV (reference sequence). The CDR3 here is CASRLAGFSYNEQFF.

The chain combines TRBV4-3 with TRBJ1-1; the D call of TRBD1 rests on TCRdb alone, since no DNA is present to check it. CDR3 length: 12 residues. Germline lookup yields CDR1 LGHNA and CDR2 YSLEER. CDR3 residues: CASSQVQGRAFF.

The rearrangement joins TRBV6-1 to TRBJ1-3; no DNA is available, so the TRBD1 call from TCRdb remains unchecked. Germline assignment: CDR1 MNHNS and CDR2 SASEGT. The CDR3 is 15 amino acids. The CDR3 sequence is CASSGGVHSGNTIYF.